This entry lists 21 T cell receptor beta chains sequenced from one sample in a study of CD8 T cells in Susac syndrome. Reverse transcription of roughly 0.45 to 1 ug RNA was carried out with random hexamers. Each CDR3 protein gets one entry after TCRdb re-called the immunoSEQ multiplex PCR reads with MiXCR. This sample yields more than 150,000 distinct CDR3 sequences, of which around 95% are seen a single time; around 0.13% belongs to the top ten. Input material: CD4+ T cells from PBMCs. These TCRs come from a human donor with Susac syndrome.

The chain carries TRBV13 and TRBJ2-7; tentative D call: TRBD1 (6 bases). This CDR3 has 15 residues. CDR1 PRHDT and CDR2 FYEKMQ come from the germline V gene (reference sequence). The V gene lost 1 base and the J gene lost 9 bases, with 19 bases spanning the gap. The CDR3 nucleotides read TGTGCCAGCAGCTTAGCCCTCAAGAGCAGGGGCGGGCAGTACTTC. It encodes CASSLALKSRGGQYF.

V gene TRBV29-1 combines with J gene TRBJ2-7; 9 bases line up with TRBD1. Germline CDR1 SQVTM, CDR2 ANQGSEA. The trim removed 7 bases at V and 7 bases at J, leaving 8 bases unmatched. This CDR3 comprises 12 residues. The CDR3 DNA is TGCAGCGCGGGACAGGGTAATGGGGAGCAGTACGTC. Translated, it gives CSAGQGNGEQYV.

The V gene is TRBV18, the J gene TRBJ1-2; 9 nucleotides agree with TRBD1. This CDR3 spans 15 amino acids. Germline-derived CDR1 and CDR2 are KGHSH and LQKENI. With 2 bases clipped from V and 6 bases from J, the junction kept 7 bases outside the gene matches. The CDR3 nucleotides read TGTGCCAGCTCACCAGCCTCGGGACAGGGAGATGGCTACACCTTC. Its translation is CASSPASGQGDGYTF.

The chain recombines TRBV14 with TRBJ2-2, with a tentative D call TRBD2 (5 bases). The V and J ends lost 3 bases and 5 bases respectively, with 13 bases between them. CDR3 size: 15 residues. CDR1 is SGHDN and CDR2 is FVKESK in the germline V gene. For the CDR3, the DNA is TGTGCCAGCAGCCAGATCCGGGGTGGAACCGGGGAGCTGTTTTTT. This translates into CASSQIRGGTGELFF.

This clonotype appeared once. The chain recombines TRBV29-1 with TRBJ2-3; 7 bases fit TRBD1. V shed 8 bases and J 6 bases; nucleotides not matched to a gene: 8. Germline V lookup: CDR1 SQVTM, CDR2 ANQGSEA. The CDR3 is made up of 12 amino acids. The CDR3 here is CSTRQGWDTQYF. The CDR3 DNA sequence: TGCAGCACAAGACAGGGATGGGATACGCAGTATTTT.

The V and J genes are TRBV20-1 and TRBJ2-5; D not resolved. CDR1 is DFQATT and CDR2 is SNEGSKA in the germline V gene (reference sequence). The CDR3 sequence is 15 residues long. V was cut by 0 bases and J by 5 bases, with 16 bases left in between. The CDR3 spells CSARDPRAARETQYF. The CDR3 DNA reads TGCAGTGCTAGAGATCCCCGTGCAGCTCGGGAGACCCAGTACTTC.

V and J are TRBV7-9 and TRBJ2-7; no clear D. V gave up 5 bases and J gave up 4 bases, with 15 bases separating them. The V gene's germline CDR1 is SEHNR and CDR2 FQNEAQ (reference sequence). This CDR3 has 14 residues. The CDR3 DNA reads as TGTGCCAGCAGCCCACTTGGGCGGCGGTACGAGCAGTACGTC. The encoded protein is CASSPLGRRYEQYV.

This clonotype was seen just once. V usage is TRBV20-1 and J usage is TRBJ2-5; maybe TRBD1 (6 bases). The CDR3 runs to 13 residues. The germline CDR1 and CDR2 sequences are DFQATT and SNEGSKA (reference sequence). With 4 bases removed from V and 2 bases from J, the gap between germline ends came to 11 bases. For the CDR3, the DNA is TGCAGTGCTACAGGGACAACTCAAGAGACCCAGTACTTC. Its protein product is CSATGTTQETQYF.

The CDR3, as DNA: TGTGCCAGCAGCTACCGAAGTCAGCTTGGCTACACCTTC. Protein product: CASSYRSQLGYTF. The J gene is TRBJ1-2, the V gene TRBV3-1; D unclear. The CDR3 has 13 residues. Trimming took 5 bases from V and 7 from J, leaving 14 bases between them. The germline CDR1 and CDR2 sequences are LGHDT and YNNKEL (reference sequence).

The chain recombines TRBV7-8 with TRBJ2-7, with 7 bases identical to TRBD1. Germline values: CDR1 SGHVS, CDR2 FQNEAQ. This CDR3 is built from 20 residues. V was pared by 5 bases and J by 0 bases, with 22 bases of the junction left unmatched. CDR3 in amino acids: CASSAGTATFTLGSSYEQYV. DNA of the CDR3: TGTGCCAGCAGCGCCGGGACAGCCACCTTTACTTTGGGGTCCTCCTACGAGCAGTACGTC.

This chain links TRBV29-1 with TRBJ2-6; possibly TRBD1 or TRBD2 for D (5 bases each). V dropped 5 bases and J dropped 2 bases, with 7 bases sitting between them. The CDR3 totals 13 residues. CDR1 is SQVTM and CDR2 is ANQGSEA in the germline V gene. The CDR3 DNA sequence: TGCAGCGTTATGGGGGCTGGGGCCAACGTCCTGACTTTC. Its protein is CSVMGAGANVLTF.

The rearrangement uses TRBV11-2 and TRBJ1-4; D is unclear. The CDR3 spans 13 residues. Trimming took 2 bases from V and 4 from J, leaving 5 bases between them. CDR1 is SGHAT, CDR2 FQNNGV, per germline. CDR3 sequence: CASSLSINEKLFF. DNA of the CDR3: TGTGCCAGCAGCTTAAGCATTAATGAAAAACTGTTTTTT.

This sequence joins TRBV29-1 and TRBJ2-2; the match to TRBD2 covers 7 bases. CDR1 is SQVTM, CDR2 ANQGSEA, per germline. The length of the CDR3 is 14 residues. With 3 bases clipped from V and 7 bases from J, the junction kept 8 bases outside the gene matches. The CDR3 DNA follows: TGCAGCGTTGACCCCGGACTAGGTTACGGGGAGCTGTTTTTT. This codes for CSVDPGLGYGELFF.

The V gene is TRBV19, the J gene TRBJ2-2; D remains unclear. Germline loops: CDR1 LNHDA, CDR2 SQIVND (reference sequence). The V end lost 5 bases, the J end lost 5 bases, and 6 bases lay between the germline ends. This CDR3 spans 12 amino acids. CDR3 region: CASSPTTGELFF. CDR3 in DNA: TGTGCCAGTAGTCCGACTACCGGGGAGCTGTTTTTT.

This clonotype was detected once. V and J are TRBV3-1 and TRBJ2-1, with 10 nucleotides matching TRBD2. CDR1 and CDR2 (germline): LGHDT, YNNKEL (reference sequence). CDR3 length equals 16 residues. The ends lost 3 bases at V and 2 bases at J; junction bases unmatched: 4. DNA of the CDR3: TGTGCCAGCAGCCACCCTCTAGCGGGAGCCTACAATGAGCAGTTCTTC. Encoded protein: CASSHPLAGAYNEQFF.

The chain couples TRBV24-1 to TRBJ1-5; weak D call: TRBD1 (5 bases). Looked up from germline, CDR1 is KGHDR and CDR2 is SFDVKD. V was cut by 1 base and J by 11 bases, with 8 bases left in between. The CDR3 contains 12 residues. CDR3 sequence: CATSDFGGSQHF. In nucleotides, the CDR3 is TGTGCCACCAGTGATTTTGGGGGATCCCAGCATTTT.

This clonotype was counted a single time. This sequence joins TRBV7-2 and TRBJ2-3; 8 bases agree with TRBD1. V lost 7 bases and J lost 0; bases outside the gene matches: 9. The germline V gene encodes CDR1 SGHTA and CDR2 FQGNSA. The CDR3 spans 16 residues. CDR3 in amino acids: CASTPSTGASTDTQYF. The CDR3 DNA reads TGTGCCAGCACCCCGTCGACAGGGGCCAGCACAGATACGCAGTATTTT.

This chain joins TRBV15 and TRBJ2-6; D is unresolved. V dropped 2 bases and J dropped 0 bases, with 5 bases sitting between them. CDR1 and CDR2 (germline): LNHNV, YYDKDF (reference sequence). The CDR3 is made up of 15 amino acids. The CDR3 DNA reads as TGTGCCACCAGCAGACAGAGCTCTGGGGCCAACGTCCTGACTTTC. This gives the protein CATSRQSSGANVLTF.

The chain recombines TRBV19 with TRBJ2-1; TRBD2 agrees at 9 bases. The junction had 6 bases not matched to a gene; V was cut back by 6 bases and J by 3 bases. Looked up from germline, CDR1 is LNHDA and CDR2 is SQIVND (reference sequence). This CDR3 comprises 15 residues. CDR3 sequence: CASSGGREGYNEQFF. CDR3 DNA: TGTGCCAGTAGCGGTGGGCGGGAGGGCTACAATGAGCAGTTCTTC.

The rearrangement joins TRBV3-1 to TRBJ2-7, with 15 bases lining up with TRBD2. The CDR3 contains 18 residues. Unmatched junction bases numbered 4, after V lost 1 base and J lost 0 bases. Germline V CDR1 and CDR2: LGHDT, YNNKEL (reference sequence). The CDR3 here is CASSQVRGLAGGSYEQYV. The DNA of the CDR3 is TGTGCCAGCAGCCAAGTACGGGGACTAGCGGGGGGCTCCTACGAGCAGTACGTC.

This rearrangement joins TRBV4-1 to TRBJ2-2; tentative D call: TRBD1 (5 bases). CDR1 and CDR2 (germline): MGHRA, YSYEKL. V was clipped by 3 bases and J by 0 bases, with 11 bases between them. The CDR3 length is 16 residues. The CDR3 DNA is TGCGCCAGCAGCCACCAGGGCGGTACGAACACCGGGGAGCTGTTTTTT. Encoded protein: CASSHQGGTNTGELFF.